The rows below give T cell receptor beta chains drawn from one sample of a study of cytomegalovirus exposure and HLA in healthy donors. TCRdb's table, derived via immunoSEQ multiplex PCR, lists solely in-frame clones and lacks some. Among about 94,000 clones listed, around 84% were seen once. Sequencing input: PBMCs. The receptors were sampled from a human donor in good health. Both conserved end residues are trimmed from each CDR3. Each record gives: D gene, V gene, CDR3 protein. The D gene is left open where the match is weak.

NA,TRBV5-5,ASSYRQRSGANVLT
NA,TRBV27,ASMGGNTEAF
TRBD1,TRBV30,AWSRGRQGAYEQY
TRBD1,TRBV11-3,ASSLDPGDSYSGNTIY
NA,TRBV6-1,ASRRRGAYYGYT
NA,TRBV27,ASRGLDYEQY
NA,TRBV5-1,ASGENTDTQY
TRBD1,TRBV5-4,ASSLQTGTGNTIY
NA,TRBV11-1,ASSPRLLGGPQY
NA,TRBV9,ASSHSHEGGKTYNEQF
NA,TRBV7-2,ASSLARGRLTGELF
NA,TRBV28,ASSLGGWQGNTEAF
TRBD1,TRBV29-1,SVTITGGGYT
TRBD1,TRBV28,ASSTGQGGHTEAF
TRBD1,TRBV5-1,ASSLDRGRFNTEAF
TRBD1,TRBV5-1,ASSLAADRGPF
TRBD1,TRBV11-2,ASSLATGANQPQH
TRBD1,TRBV5-1,ASSPGQGNEKLF
NA,TRBV14,ASSPRLGNYGYT
NA,TRBV28,ATLTGSYTGELF
NA,TRBV4-2,ASSQEDYSYEQY
NA,TRBV11-2,ASSLRLADSYNEQF
NA,TRBV11-3,ASSLDSQQETQY
TRBD1,TRBV7-9,ASSYDRGLAEAF
TRBD1,TRBV5-1,ASSSTGPETQY
NA,TRBV2,ASRPTPSSYNEQF
NA,TRBV20-1,SAPRDTEAF
NA,TRBV4-2,ASSRTQGNTEAL
NA,TRBV5-1,ASSLGPTPSYDEQY
TRBD2,TRBV7-2,ATRTSGGADTQY
TRBD2,TRBV11-1,ASSFSGRAQETQY
NA,TRBV25-1,ASKGGGSNYGYT
NA,TRBV9,ASSVDPGAGEQY
NA,TRBV6-1,ASSRTWDNEQF
TRBD1,TRBV7-2,ASSLGAGTGGGNKDGYT
NA,TRBV28,ASITGSSYGYT
TRBD1,TRBV5-1,ASSLGQGAEGYT
NA,TRBV11-2,ASSLGAREGHEQY
TRBD2,TRBV15,ATSRGGGGGYEQY
NA,TRBV7-9,ASSPPGGSGNYGHT
TRBD2,TRBV9,ASSVGSGGNTGELF
TRBD1,TRBV5-1,ASSLSWTGGTEAF
TRBD2,TRBV5-8,APKRRGASSYEQY
TRBD1,TRBV14,ASSPGQGPYEQY
NA,TRBV6-1,ASSPDSYNEQF
NA,TRBV4-3,ASSQEASYTQY
TRBD2,TRBV7-3,ASSVGASGGDTQY
NA,TRBV28,ASSSRTVQGNYGYT
NA,TRBV7-3,ASSFEGSGNEQF
TRBD2,TRBV6-6,ASLSGKSSYEQY
NA,TRBV5-4,ASSLPGIYEQY
NA,TRBV6-5,ASMVGRVANEQF
NA,TRBV28,ASGGGSHGYT
TRBD2,TRBV7-9,ASSPQRLAGGLDTQY